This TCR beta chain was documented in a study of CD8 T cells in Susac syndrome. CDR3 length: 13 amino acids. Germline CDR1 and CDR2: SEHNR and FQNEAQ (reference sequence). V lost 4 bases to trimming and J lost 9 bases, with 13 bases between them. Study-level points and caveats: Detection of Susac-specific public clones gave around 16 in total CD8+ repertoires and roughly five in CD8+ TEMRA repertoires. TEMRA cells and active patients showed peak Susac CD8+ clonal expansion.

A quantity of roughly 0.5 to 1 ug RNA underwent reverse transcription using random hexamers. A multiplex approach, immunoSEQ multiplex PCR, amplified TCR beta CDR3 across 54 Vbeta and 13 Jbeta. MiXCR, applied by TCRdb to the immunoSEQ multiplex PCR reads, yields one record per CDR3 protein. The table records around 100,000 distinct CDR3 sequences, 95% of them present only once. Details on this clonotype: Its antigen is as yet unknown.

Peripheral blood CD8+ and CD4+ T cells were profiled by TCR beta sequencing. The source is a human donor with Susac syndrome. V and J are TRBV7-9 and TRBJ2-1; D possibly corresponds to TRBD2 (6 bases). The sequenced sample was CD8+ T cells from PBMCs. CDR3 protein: CASSSRLGGEQFF. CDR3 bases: TGTGCCAGCAGCTCACGGTTGGGGGGTGAGCAGTTCTTC.